Sequencing of this T cell receptor (beta chain) was carried out in a study of PD-L1 blockade in urothelial cancer. Study details: Study patients had been treated with 0 to 3 previous chemotherapy regimens.

Noted time point: peripheral blood 6 weeks after treatment start. Comment on this clone: Its antigen is as yet unknown.

TCRdb keeps only in-frame clones here, not all; method: immunoSEQ multiplex PCR. The repertoire holds about 45,000 clones, with more than 80% as singletons. Study-level points and caveats: Lower than median blood TCR clonality before treatment predicted better survival.

This CDR3 is built from 15 residues. V was pared by 6 bases and J by 5 bases, with 17 bases between. Looked up from germline, CDR1 is MNHEY and CDR2 is SMNVEV (reference sequence). The sample here was PBMCs, taken around atezolizumab (anti-PD-L1) treatment. The chain has TRBV27 and TRBJ2-1, with D possibly TRBD2 on 6 matching bases. This TCR derives from a man aged 70-80 years with urothelial cancer. CDR3 loop: CASREGPLGNNEQFF. The CDR3 bases are TGTGCCAGCAGGGAGGGACCCCTGGGAAACAATGAGCAGTTCTTC.